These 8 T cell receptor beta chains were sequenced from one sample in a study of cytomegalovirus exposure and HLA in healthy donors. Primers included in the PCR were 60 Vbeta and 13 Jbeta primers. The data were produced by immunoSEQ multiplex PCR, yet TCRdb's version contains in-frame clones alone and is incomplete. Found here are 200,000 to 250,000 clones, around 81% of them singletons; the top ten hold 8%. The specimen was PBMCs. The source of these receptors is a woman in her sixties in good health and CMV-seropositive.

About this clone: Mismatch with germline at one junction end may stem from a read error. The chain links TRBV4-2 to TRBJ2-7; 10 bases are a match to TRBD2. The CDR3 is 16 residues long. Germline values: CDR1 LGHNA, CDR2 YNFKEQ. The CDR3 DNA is TGTGCCAGCAGCCAAGACCTAGCGGGAGTCTCCTACGAGCAGTGCTTC. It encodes CASSQDLAGVSYEQCF.

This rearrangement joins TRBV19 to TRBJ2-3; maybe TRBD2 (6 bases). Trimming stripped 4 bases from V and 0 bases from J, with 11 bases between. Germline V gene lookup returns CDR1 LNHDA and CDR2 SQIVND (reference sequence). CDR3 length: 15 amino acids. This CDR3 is CASSKLATSTDTQYF. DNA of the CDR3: TGTGCCAGTAGTAAGCTAGCGACTAGCACAGATACGCAGTATTTT.

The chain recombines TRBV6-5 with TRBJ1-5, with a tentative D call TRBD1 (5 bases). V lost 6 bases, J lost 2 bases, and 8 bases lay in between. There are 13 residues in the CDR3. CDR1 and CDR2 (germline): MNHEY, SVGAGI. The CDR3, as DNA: TGTGCCAGCAGGGGGCATGGCAATCAGCCCCAGCATTTT. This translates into CASRGHGNQPQHF.

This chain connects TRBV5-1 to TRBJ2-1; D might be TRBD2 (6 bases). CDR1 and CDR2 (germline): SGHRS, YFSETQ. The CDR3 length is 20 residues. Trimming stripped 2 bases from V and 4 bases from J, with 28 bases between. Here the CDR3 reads CASSLPQEGRKTKGYNEQFF. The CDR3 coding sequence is TGCGCCAGCAGCTTACCCCAGGAGGGGCGAAAAACCAAGGGGTACAATGAGCAGTTCTTC. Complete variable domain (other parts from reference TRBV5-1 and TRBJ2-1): KAGVTQTPRYLIKTRGQQVTLSCSPISGHRSVSWYQQTPGQGLQFLFEYFSETQRNKGNFPGRFSGRQFSNSRSEMNVSTLELGDSALYLCASSLPQEGRKTKGYNEQFFGPGTRLTVL.

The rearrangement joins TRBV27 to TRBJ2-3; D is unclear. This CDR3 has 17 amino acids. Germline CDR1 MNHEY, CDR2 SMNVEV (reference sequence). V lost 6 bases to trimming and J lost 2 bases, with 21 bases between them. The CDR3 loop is CASRRSPHAGNTDTQYF. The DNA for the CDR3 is TGTGCCAGCAGACGGTCCCCCCACGCCGGTAACACAGATACGCAGTATTTT.

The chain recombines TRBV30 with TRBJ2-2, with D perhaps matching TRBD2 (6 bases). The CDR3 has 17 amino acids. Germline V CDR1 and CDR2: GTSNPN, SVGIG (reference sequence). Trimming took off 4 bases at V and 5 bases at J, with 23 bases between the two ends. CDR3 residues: CAWTLRWGGMGTGELFF. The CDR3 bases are TGTGCCTGGACCCTCCGTTGGGGCGGGATGGGGACCGGGGAGCTGTTTTTT.

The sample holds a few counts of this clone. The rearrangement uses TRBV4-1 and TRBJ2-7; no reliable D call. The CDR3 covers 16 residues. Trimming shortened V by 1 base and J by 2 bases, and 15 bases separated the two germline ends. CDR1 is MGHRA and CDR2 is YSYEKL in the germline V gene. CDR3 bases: TGCGCCAGCAGCCAAGCTGAGGCTTCGCTTACCTACGAGCAGTACTTC. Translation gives CASSQAEASLTYEQYF.

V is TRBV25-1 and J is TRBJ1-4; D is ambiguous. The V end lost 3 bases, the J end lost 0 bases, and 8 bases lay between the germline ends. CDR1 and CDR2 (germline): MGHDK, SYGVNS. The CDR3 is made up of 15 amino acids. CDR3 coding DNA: TGTGCCAGCAGTGATCCCAGAACAACTAATGAAAAACTGTTTTTT. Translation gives CASSDPRTTNEKLFF.